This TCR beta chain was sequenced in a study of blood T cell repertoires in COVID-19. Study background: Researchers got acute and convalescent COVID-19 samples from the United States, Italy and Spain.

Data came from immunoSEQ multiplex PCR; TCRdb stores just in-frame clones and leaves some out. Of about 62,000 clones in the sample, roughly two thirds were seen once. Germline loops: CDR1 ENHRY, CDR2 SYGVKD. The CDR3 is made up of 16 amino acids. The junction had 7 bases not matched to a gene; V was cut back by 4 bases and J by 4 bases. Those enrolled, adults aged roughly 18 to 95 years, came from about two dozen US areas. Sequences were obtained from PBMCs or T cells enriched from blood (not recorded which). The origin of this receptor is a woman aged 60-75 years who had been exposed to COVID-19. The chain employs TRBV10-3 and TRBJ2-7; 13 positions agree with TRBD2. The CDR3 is CAISGGTSGNTYEQYF. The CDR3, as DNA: TGTGCCATCAGTGGGGGGACTAGCGGGAATACTTACGAGCAGTACTTC.